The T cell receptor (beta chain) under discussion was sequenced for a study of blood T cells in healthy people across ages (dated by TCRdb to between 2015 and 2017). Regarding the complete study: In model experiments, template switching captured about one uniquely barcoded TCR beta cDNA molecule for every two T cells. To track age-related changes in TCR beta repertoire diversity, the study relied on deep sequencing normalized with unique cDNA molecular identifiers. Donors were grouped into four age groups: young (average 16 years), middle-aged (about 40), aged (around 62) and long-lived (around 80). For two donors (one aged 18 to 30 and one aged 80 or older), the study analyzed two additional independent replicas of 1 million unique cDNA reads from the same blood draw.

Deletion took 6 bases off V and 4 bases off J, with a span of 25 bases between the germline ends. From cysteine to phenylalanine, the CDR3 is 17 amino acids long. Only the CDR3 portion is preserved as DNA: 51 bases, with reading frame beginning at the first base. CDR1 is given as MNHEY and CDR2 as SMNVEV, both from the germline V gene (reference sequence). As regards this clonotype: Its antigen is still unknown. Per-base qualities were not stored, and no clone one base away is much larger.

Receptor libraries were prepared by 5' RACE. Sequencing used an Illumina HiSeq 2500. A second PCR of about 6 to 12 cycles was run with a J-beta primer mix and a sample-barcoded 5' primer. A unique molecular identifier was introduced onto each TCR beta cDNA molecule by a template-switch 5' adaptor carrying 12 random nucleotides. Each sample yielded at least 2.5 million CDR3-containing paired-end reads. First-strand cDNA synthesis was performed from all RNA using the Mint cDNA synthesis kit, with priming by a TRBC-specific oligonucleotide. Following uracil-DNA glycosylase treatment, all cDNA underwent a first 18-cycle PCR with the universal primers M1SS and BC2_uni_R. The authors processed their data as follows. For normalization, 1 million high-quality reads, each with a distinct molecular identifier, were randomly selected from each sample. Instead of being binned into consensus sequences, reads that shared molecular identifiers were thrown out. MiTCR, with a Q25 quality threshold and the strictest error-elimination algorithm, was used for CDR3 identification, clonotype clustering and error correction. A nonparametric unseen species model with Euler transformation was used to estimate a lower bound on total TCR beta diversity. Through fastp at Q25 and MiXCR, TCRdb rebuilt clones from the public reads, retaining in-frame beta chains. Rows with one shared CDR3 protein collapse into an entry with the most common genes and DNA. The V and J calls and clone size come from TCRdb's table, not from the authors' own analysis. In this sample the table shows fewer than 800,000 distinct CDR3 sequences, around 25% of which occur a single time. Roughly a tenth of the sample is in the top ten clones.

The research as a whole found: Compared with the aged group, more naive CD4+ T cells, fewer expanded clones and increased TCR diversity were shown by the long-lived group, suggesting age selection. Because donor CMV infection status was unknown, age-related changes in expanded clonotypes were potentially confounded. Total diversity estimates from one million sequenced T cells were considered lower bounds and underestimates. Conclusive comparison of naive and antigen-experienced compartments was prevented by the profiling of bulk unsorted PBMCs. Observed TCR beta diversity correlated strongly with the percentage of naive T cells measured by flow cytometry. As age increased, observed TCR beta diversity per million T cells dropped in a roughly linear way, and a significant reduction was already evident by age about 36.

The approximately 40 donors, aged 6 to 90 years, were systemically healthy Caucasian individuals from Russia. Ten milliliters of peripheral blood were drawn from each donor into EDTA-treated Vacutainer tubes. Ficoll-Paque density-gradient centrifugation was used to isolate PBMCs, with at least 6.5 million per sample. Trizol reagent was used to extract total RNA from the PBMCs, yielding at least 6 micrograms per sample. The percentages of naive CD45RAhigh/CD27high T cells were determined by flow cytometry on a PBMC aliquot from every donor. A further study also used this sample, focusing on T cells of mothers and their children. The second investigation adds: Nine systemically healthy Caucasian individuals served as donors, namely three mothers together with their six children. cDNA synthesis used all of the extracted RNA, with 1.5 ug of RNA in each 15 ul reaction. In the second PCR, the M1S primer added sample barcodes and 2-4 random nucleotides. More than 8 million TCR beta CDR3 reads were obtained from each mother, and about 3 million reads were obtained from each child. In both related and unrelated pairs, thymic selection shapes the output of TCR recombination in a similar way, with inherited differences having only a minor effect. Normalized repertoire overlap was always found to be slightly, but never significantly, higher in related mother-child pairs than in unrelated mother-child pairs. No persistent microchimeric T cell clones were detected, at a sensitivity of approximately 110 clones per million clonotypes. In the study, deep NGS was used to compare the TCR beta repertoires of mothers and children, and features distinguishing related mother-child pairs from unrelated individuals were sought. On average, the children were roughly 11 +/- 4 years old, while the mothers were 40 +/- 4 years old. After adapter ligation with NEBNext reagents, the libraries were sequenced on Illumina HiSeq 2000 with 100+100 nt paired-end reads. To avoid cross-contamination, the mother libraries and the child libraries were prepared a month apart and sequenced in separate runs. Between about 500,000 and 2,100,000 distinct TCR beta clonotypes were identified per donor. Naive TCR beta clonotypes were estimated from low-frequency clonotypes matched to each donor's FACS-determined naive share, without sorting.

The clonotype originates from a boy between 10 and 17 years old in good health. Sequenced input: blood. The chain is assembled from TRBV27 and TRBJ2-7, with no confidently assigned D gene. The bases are TGTGCCAGCAGGAGCCAAGCCAGATGGGCCTCTTGGTACGAGCAGTACTTC. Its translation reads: CASRSQARWASWYEQYF.